Below are 8 T cell receptor beta chains sequenced from a single sample in a study of blood T cell repertoires in COVID-19. Profiled with immunoSEQ multiplex PCR; TCRdb holds only in-frame clones, not every one. Of 200,000 to 250,000 clones in the sample, approximately 84% were seen once. Sequences were obtained from peripheral blood. The source of these receptors is a man at least 80 years old with acute or convalescent COVID-19.

The chain employs TRBV3-1 (or the pseudogene TRBV3-2) and TRBJ2-3; D is possibly TRBD2 (6 bases). The germline gives CDR1 LGHDT, CDR2 YNNKEL (reference sequence). Deletions cut 4 bases from V and 1 base from J, with 12 bases between. CDR3 length: 15 residues. The CDR3 DNA sequence: TGTGCCAGCAGCCTGGGAGGCACCGGCACAGATACGCAGTATTTT. Its translation is CASSLGGTGTDTQYF.

The rearrangement uses TRBV7-2 and TRBJ2-3, with TRBD2 matching 15 bases. Germline V gene sequence: CDR1 SGHTA, CDR2 FQGNSA. CDR3 length: 18 residues. The J segment lost 1 base and the V segment lost 1 base, leaving 3 bases of the junction unmatched. The CDR3 region has the DNA TGTGCCAGCAGCTTAGTCGGACTAGCGGGGGGGCGCACAGATACGCAGTATTTT. It codes for CASSLVGLAGGRTDTQYF.

The chain uses TRBV9 and TRBJ2-3, with 10 bases fitting TRBD2. Trimming at V came to 0 bases and at J to 5 bases, leaving 6 bases not matched to a gene. Germline V lookup: CDR1 SGDLS, CDR2 YYNGEE. The CDR3 is 16 residues long. The CDR3 spells CASSVEVAGGLDTQYF. In DNA, the CDR3 is TGTGCCAGCAGCGTAGAAGTAGCGGGAGGCCTAGATACGCAGTATTTT. The whole variable domain, remainder taken from reference TRBV9 and TRBJ2-3, is DSGVTQTPKHLITATGQRVTLRCSPRSGDLSVYWYQQSLDQGLQFLIQYYNGEERAKGNILERFSAQQFPDLHSELNLSSLELGDSALYFCASSVEVAGGLDTQYFGPGTRLTVL.

The chain combines TRBV7-8 with TRBJ2-7; tentative D call: TRBD2 (6 bases). Germline-derived CDR1 and CDR2 are SGHVS and FQNEAQ. Trimming took 3 bases from V and 0 from J, leaving 15 bases between them. This CDR3 is 16 amino acids long. The chain's CDR3 is CASSFHNLASSYEQYF. CDR3 in DNA: TGTGCCAGCAGCTTCCATAACCTAGCGTCCTCCTACGAGCAGTACTTC.

This rearrangement joins TRBV6-1 to TRBJ2-3, with TRBD2 as a possible D gene (5 bases). V dropped 3 bases and J dropped 2 bases, with 9 bases sitting between them. The CDR3 loop spans 14 amino acids. Germline CDR1 reads MNHNS; CDR2 reads SASEGT. The CDR3 is CASSDRGFTDTQYF. The CDR3 nucleotides are TGTGCCAGCAGTGACCGGGGTTTCACAGATACGCAGTATTTT.

The chain links TRBV5-1 to TRBJ1-1; no firm D call. Per the germline V gene, CDR1 is SGHRS and CDR2 is YFSETQ. The V gene lost 1 base and the J gene lost 1 base, with 11 bases spanning the gap. CDR3 length: 15 amino acids. In DNA form, the CDR3 reads TGCGCCAGCAGCTTGATCGGCAGCGGGAACACTGAAGCTTTCTTT. It yields the protein CASSLIGSGNTEAFF.

The J gene is TRBJ2-1, the V gene TRBV5-8; TRBD2 aligns across 13 bases. The CDR3 length is 15 residues. The trim removed 4 bases at V and 4 bases at J, leaving 2 bases unmatched. Germline V CDR1 and CDR2: SGHTS, YDEGEE. CDR3 DNA sequence: TGTGCCAGCAGCGGACTAGCGGGGGCATACAATGAGCAGTTCTTC. Translating it yields CASSGLAGAYNEQFF.

This clone appeared once. The V gene is TRBV29-1, the J gene TRBJ2-5, with 10 bases aligning to TRBD1. Germline CDR1 reads SQVTM; CDR2 reads ANQGSEA. After removal of 2 bases from V and 1 base from J, the junction contained 4 bases not matched to a gene. This CDR3 region has 15 residues. This CDR3 reads CSVESGTGVQETQYF. As DNA, the CDR3 is TGCAGCGTTGAAAGTGGGACAGGGGTCCAAGAGACCCAGTACTTC.